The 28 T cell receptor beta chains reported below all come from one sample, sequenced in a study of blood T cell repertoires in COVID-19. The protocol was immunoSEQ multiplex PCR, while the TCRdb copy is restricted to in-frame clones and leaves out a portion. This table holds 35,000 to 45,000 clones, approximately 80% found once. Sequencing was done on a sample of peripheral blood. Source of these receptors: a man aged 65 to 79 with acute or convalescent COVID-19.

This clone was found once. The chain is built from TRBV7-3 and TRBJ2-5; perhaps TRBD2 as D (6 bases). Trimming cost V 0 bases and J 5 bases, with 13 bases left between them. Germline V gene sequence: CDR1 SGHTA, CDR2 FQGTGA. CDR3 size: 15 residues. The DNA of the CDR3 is TGTGCCAGCAGCTTAACATCACTAGCCAGGGAGACCCAGTACTTC. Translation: CASSLTSLARETQYF.

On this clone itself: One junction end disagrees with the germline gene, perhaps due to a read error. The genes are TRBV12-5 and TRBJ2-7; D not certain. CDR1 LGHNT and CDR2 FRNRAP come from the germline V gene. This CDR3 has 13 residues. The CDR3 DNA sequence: TGTGCTAGTGATTTGGTAATGAGCTACGAGCAGTACTTC. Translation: CASDLVMSYEQYF.

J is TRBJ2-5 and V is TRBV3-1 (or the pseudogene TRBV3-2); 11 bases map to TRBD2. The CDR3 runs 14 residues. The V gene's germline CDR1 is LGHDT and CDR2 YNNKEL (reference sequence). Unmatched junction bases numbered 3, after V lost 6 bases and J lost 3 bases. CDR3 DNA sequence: TGTGCCAGCAGATCGACTAGCGGGAAAGAGACCCAGTACTTC. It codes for CASRSTSGKETQYF.

The CDR3 protein is CASSHLDRGNTEAFF. The CDR3 DNA is TGTGCCAGCAGCCATCTCGACAGGGGGAACACTGAAGCTTTCTTT. The rearrangement links TRBV3-1 (or the pseudogene TRBV3-2) to TRBJ1-1; 8 nucleotides line up with TRBD1. V trimming: 3 bases; J trimming: 1 base; junction bases outside the gene matches: 4. Germline-derived CDR1 and CDR2 are LGHDT and YNNKEL (reference sequence). The CDR3 runs 15 residues.

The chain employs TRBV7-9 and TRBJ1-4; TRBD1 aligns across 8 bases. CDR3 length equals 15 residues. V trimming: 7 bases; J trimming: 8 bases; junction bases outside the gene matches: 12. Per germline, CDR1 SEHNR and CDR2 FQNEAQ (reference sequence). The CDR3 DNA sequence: TGTGCCAGCAACCGACTTCAGGGGGCTCAGGAAAAACTGTTTTTT. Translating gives CASNRLQGAQEKLFF.

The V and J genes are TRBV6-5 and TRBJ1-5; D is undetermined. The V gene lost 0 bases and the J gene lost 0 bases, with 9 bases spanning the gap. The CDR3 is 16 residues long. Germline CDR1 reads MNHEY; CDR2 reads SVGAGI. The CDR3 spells CASSYSRHYSNQPQHF. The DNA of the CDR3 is TGTGCCAGCAGTTACTCGAGGCATTATAGCAATCAGCCCCAGCATTTT.

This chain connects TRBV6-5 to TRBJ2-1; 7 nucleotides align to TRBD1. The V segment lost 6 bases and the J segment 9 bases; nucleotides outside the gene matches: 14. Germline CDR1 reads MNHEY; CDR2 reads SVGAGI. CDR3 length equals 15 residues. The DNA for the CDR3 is TGTGCCAGCAGAGCGGACAGGTCCGAGAATAGTGAGCAGTTCTTC. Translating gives CASRADRSENSEQFF.

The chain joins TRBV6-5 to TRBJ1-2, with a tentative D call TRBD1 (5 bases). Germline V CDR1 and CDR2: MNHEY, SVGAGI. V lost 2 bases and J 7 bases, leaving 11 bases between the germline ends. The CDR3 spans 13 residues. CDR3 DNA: TGTGCCAGCAGTTACAGGGGCAGGCCTGGCTACACCTTC. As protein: CASSYRGRPGYTF.

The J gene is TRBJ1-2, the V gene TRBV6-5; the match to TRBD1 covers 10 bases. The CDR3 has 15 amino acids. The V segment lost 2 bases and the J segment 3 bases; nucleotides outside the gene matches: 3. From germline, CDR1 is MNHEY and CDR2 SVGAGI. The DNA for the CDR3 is TGTGCCAGCAGTTACGGGACAGGGGCCTACTATGGCTACACCTTC. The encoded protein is CASSYGTGAYYGYTF.

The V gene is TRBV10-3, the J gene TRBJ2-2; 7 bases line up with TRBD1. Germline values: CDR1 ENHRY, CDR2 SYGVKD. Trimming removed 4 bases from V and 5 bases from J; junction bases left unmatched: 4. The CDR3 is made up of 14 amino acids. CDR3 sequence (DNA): TGTGCCATCAGTGCAGGGACAGATACCGGGGAGCTGTTTTTT. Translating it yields CAISAGTDTGELFF.

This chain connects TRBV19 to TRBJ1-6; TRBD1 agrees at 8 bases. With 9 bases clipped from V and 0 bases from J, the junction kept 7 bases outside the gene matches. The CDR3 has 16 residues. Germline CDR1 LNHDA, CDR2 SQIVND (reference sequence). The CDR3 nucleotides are TGTGCCAGCGAAGACAGGGGAGGCTCCTATAATTCACCCCTCCACTTT. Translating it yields CASEDRGGSYNSPLHF.

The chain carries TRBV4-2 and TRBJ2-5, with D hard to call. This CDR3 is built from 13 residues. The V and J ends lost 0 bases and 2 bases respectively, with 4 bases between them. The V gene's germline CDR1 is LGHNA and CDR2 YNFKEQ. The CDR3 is CASSQETQETQYF. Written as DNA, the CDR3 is TGTGCCAGCAGCCAAGAAACACAAGAGACCCAGTACTTC.

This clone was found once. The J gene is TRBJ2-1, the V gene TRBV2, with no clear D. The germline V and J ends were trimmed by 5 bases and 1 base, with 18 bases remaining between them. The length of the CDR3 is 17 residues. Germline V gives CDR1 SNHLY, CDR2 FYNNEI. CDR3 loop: CASSQAPMSRSYNEQFF. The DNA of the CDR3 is TGTGCCAGCAGTCAGGCCCCGATGTCCAGATCCTACAATGAGCAGTTCTTC.

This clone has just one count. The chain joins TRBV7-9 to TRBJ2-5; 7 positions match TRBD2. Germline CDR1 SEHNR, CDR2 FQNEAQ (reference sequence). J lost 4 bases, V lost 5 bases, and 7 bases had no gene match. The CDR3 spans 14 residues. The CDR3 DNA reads TGTGCCAGCAGCCCTGGGACGGGGGGAGAGACCCAGTACTTC. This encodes CASSPGTGGETQYF.

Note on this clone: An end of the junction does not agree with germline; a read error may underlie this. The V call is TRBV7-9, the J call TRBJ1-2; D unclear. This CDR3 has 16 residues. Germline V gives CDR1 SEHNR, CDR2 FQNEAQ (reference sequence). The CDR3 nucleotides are TGTGCCAGCACCTTAAAATTGGCAGGCCGTAACTATGGCTACACCTTC. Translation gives CASTLKLAGRNYGYTF.

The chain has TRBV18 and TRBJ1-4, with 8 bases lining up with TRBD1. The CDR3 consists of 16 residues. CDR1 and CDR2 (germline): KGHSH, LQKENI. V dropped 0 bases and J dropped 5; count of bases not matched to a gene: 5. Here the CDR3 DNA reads TGTGCCAGCTCACCACCTGCAGGGGGCCTGAATGAAAAACTGTTTTTT. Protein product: CASSPPAGGLNEKLFF.

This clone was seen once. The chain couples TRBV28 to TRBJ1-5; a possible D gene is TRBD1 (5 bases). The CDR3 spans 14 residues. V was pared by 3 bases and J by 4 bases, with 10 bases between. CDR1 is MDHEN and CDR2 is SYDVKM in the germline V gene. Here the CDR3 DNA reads TGTGCCAGCAGTTTGGGGGGGGATAATCAGCCCCAGCATTTT. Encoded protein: CASSLGGDNQPQHF. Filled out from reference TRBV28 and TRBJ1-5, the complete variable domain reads DVKVTQSSRYLVKRTGEKVFLECVQDMDHENMFWYRQDPGLGLRLIYFSYDVKMKEKGDIPEGYSVSREKKERFSLILESASTNQTSMYLCASSLGGDNQPQHFGDGTRLSIL.

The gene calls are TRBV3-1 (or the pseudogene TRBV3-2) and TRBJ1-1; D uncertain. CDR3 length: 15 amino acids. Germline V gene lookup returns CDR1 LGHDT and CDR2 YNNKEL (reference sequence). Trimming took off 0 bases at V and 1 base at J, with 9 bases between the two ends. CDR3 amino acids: CASSQETPQNTEAFF. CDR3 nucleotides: TGTGCCAGCAGCCAAGAGACACCTCAGAACACTGAAGCTTTCTTT.

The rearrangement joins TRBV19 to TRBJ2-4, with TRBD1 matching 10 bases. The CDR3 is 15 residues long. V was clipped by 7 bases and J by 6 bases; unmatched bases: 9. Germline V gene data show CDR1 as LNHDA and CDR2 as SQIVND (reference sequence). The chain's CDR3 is CASTSGTGDRNIQYF. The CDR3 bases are TGTGCCAGTACCAGCGGGACAGGGGACAGAAACATTCAGTACTTC.

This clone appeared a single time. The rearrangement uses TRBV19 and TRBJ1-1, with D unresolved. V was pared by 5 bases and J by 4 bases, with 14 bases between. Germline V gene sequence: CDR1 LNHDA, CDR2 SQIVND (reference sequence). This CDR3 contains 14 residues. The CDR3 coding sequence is TGTGCCAGTAGTTTCGGACTGGGAGGCACTGAAGCTTTCTTT. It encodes CASSFGLGGTEAFF. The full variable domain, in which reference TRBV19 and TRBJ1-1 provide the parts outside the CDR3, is DGGITQSPKYLFRKEGQNVTLSCEQNLNHDAMYWYRQDPGQGLRLIYYSQIVNDFQKGDIAEGYSVSREKKESFPLTVTSAQKNPTAFYLCASSFGLGGTEAFFGQGTRLTVV.

This CDR3 reads CATRSRSTDTQYF. In DNA form, the CDR3 reads TGTGCCACCAGGAGCCGAAGCACAGATACGCAGTATTTT. The chain employs TRBV24-1 and TRBJ2-3; no reliable D call. In germline, CDR1 is KGHDR, CDR2 SFDVKD. Trimming left V 7 bases short and J 0 bases short, with 7 bases between. This CDR3 spans 13 amino acids.

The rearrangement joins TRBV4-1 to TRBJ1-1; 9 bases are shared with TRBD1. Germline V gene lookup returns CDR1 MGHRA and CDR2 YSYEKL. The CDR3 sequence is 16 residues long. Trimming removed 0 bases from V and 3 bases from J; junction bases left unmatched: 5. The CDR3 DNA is TGCGCCAGCAGCCAAGATAACAGGGGGCCGGACACTGAAGCTTTCTTT. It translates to CASSQDNRGPDTEAFF.

CDR3: CASSYSGVDTEAFF. The CDR3 bases are TGTGCCAGCAGTTACTCCGGGGTGGACACTGAAGCTTTCTTT. V is TRBV6-6 and J is TRBJ1-1; unclear D gene. The V and J ends lost 0 bases and 3 bases respectively, with 8 bases between them. Germline V lookup: CDR1 MNHNY, CDR2 SVGAGI (reference sequence). The CDR3 covers 14 residues.

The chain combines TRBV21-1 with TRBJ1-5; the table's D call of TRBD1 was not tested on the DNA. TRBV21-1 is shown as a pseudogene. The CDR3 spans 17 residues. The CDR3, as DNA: TGTGCCAGCAGCAAACGCGGACATAGGATACCAAATCAGCCCCAGCATTTT. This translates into CASSKRGHRIPNQPQHF.

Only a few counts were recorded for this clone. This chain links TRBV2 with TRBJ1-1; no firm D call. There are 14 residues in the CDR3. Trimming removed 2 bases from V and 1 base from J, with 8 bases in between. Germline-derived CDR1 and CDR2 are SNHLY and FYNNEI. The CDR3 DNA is TGTGCCAGCAGTGAACAGTCTTCGAACACTGAAGCTTTCTTT. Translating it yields CASSEQSSNTEAFF.

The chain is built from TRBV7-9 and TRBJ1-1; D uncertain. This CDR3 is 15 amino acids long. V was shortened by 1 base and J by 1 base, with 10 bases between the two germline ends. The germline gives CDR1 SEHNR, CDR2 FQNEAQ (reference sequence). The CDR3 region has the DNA TGTGCCAGCAGCTTAGAAGTGGGGAGGAACACTGAAGCTTTCTTT. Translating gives CASSLEVGRNTEAFF.

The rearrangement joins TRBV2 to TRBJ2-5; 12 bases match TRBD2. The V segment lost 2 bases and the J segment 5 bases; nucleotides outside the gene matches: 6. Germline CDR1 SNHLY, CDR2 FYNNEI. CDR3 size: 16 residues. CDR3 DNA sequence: TGTGCCAGCAGTGAAAGGAGACTAGCGGGGGATGAGACCCAGTACTTC. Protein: CASSERRLAGDETQYF.

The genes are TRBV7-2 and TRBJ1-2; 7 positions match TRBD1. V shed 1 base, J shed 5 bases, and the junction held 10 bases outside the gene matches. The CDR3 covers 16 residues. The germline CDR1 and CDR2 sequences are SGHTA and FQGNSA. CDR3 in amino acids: CASSLDSAGGWYGYTF. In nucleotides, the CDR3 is TGTGCCAGCAGCTTAGATTCGGCAGGGGGGTGGTATGGCTACACCTTC.